The 20 T cell receptor beta chains in this list originate from one sample, sequenced in a study of post-analysis software for immune sequencing data. Study outcomes and limitations: Four or five TRBV segments were more frequent in patients than controls; TRBV5-6, TRBV5-1 and TRBV20-1 belonged to this group.

These receptors' antigens are unknown. Incorporated into the TCR beta cDNA libraries were unique molecular identifiers, which served to reduce PCR and sequencing biases. TCRdb re-called the PCR reads with MiXCR, one entry per CDR3 protein. The sample holds hundreds of thousands of distinct CDR3 sequences; 25% to 30% are singletons and the top ten take roughly 0.53%. Sequencing used blood. The receptors originated from a girl under 18 with multiple sclerosis.

The V gene is TRBV5-1, the J gene TRBJ2-7; D remains unclear. With the DNA end fitting TRBJ2-5 better, the J assignment may be wrong. Germline CDR1 is SGHRS and CDR2 is YFSETQ. The CDR3 totals 12 residues. The CDR3 is CASSSQLETQYF. In DNA, the CDR3 is TGCGCCAGCAGCTCACAATTGGAGACCCAGTACTTC.

The rearrangement joins TRBV24-1 to TRBJ1-5, with 9 bases matching TRBD1. The ends lost 3 bases at V and 7 bases at J; junction bases unmatched: 6. CDR1 is KGHDR and CDR2 is SFDVKD in the germline V gene. This CDR3 has 15 amino acids. The CDR3 loop is CATSDLDRGEQPQHF. The CDR3 DNA sequence: TGTGCCACCAGTGATCTGGACAGGGGAGAACAGCCCCAGCATTTT.

The DNA of the CDR3 is TGCGCCAGCAGCTGGCAACTTGGGGGGATCGTTAACAATGAGCAGTTCTTC. Translated: CASSWQLGGIVNNEQFF. V is TRBV5-1 and J is TRBJ2-1, with a weak D call TRBD2 (6 bases). Germline V gene sequence: CDR1 SGHRS, CDR2 YFSETQ. The CDR3 runs to 17 residues. Trimming took off 3 bases at V and 5 bases at J, with 21 bases between the two ends.

The chain joins TRBV7-9 to TRBJ1-1, with a tentative D call TRBD1 (5 bases). CDR1 and CDR2 from the germline V gene are SEHNR and FQNEAQ (reference sequence). The CDR3 spans 14 residues. V shed 5 bases and J shed 0 bases, with 10 bases lying between them. The CDR3 DNA sequence: TGTGCCAGCAGCGAAGACAGCTTGAACACTGAAGCTTTCTTT. Its protein product is CASSEDSLNTEAFF.

This clonotype was detected only a few times. The chain recombines TRBV27 with TRBJ1-4; tentative D call: TRBD1 (5 bases). V was trimmed by 5 bases and J by 8 bases, leaving 15 bases between them. The CDR3 extends over 14 amino acids. In germline, CDR1 is MNHEY, CDR2 SMNVEV (reference sequence). CDR3 sequence (DNA): TGTGCCAGCAGTCAGAGGACTGGGGGAGAAAAACTGTTTTTT. As protein: CASSQRTGGEKLFF. Drawing the rest from reference TRBV27 and TRBJ1-4, the complete variable domain is EAQVTQNPRYLITVTGKKLTVTCSQNMNHEYMSWYRQDPGLGLRQIYYSMNVEVTDKGDVPEGYKVSRKEKRNFPLILESPSPNQTSLYFCASSQRTGGEKLFFGSGTQLSVL.

This clonotype was counted at least ten times. The chain combines TRBV9 with TRBJ2-7; D is tentatively TRBD1 or TRBD2 (5 bases each). The CDR3 extends over 14 amino acids. Trimming pared 3 bases from V and 2 bases from J, leaving 12 bases between. Germline values: CDR1 SGDLS, CDR2 YYNGEE. In DNA, the CDR3 is TGTGCCAGCAGCGAACGGGACGGAGCCTACGAGCAGTACTTC. Encoded protein: CASSERDGAYEQYF.

The chain recombines TRBV4-2 with TRBJ2-5, with D possibly TRBD1 on 6 matching bases. The DNA end is a closer match to TRBJ2-1, so the J assignment may be wrong. Germline-derived CDR1 and CDR2 are LGHNA and YNFKEQ. The CDR3 consists of 16 residues. This chain's CDR3 is CASSQDPRTAKETQFF. The CDR3 region has the DNA TGTGCCAGCAGCCAAGATCCCCGGACAGCTAAAGAGACCCAGTTCTTC.

The chain combines TRBV10-3 with TRBJ2-6, with 10 bases fitting TRBD1. This CDR3 is built from 16 residues. V gave up 8 bases and J gave up 6 bases; unmatched junction bases: 10. Germline V gene data show CDR1 as ENHRY and CDR2 as SYGVKD. The CDR3 DNA follows: TGTGCCATCGGGCCGGGACAGGGGTCCGAGGCCAACGTCCTGACTTTC. Its protein is CAIGPGQGSEANVLTF.

The CDR3 spells CSAISPSGGGTDTQYF. The CDR3 DNA sequence: TGCAGTGCTATAAGTCCTAGCGGGGGGGGAACAGATACGCAGTATTTT. V gene TRBV20-1 combines with J gene TRBJ2-3, with 12 bases lining up with TRBD2. The CDR3 is 16 amino acids. After removal of 4 bases from V and 3 bases from J, the junction contained 8 bases not matched to a gene. Looked up from germline, CDR1 is DFQATT and CDR2 is SNEGSKA (reference sequence).

This clonotype was counted between two and nine times. The chain has TRBV5-1 and TRBJ2-1; D is possibly TRBD1 or TRBD2 (6 bases each). With 1 base removed from V and 2 bases from J, the gap between germline ends came to 25 bases. Germline V gene sequence: CDR1 SGHRS, CDR2 YFSETQ. This CDR3 is 20 amino acids long. The CDR3 DNA follows: TGCGCCAGCAGCTTGAGGGGGGCGGGACACTCACCGAATACCTACAATGAGCAGTTCTTC. The encoded protein is CASSLRGAGHSPNTYNEQFF.

There are a few counts of this clonotype. V is TRBV7-2 and J is TRBJ2-7; no definite D call. The CDR3 is 14 amino acids. Germline-derived CDR1 and CDR2 are SGHTA and FQGNSA. The V end was cut by 3 bases, the J end by 3 bases, with 12 bases between. The CDR3 protein is CASSFIQPIYEQYF. In DNA, the CDR3 is TGTGCCAGCAGCTTCATACAGCCAATCTACGAGCAGTACTTC.

Only a few counts were recorded for this clonotype. One end of the junction fails to match germline, which may point to a read error. This chain joins TRBV20-1 and TRBJ2-3; 7 bases align to TRBD2. This CDR3 is built from 16 residues. CDR1 is DFQATT, CDR2 SNEGSKA, per germline (reference sequence). The CDR3 is CSAGGRVSSSTDTQYF. The CDR3 DNA reads TGCAGTGCTGGGGGGAGGGTCTCATCTAGCACGGATACGCAGTATTTT.

A remark on this clonotype: Because the CDR3 is missing its conserved closing phenylalanine or tryptophan, this is likely a read error. The chain joins TRBV4-3 to TRBJ2-3, with D perhaps matching TRBD1 or TRBD2 (6 bases each). The germline V and J ends were trimmed by 0 bases and 4 bases, with 14 bases remaining between them. This CDR3 contains 16 residues. Germline V gene sequence: CDR1 LGHNA, CDR2 YSLEER. Here the CDR3 reads CASSQDIEGGADTQYV. The CDR3 DNA reads TGCGCCAGCAGCCAAGATATAGAGGGGGGCGCAGATACGCAGTATGTT.

V is TRBV5-5 and J is TRBJ2-3; weak D call: TRBD2 (5 bases). Germline V gene lookup returns CDR1 SGHKS and CDR2 YYEKEE (reference sequence). V was clipped by 0 bases and J by 10 bases, with 9 bases between them. This CDR3 has 12 amino acids. The CDR3 here is CASSLGGAAQYF. For the CDR3, the DNA is TGTGCCAGCAGCTTGGGGGGAGCGGCGCAGTATTTT.

The chain joins TRBV20-1 to TRBJ2-1; D possibly uses TRBD1 or TRBD2 (5 bases each). This CDR3 comprises 17 residues. With 6 bases removed from V and 5 bases from J, the gap between germline ends came to 26 bases. Germline assignment: CDR1 DFQATT and CDR2 SNEGSKA (reference sequence). CDR3 loop: CSADSYGAGTGDNEQFF. For the CDR3, the DNA is TGCAGTGCCGATTCTTACGGGGCAGGGACGGGCGACAATGAGCAGTTCTTC.

As concerns this clonotype: A much larger clone differs from this one at a single base, so this may be a read error. The CDR3, as DNA: TGTGCCTGCAGCCCAACAGGGATCCCGTACGAGCAGTACTTC. Its protein is CACSPTGIPYEQYF. The V call is TRBV5-6, the J call TRBJ2-7; tentatively, D is TRBD1 (6 bases). Germline CDR1 and CDR2: SGHDT and YYEEEE. There are 14 residues in the CDR3.

The chain employs TRBV3-1 and TRBJ2-7; D ambiguous. The CDR3 runs 13 residues. V was trimmed by 0 bases and J by 8 bases, leaving 11 bases between them. The germline gives CDR1 LGHDT, CDR2 YNNKEL (reference sequence). The CDR3, as DNA: TGTGCCAGCAGCCAAGATCTGGGTAGACAGCAGTACTTC. Its protein is CASSQDLGRQQYF.

As concerns this clonotype: At one end the junction does not follow the germline gene, possibly because of a read error. Here the CDR3 reads CVISGTDSTDTQYF. In DNA, the CDR3 is TGTGTCATCAGCGGGACAGATAGCACAGATACGCAGTATTTT. This chain joins TRBV10-3 and TRBJ2-3, with D perhaps TRBD1 or TRBD2 (7 bases each). CDR3 length: 14 residues. From germline, CDR1 is ENHRY and CDR2 SYGVKD.

V is TRBV10-3 and J is TRBJ1-2, with 7 bases matching TRBD1. The length of the CDR3 is 16 residues. V gave up 3 bases and J gave up 4 bases; unmatched junction bases: 11. Germline lookup yields CDR1 ENHRY and CDR2 SYGVKD. The CDR3 is CAISEDVRGGGYGYTF. CDR3 sequence (DNA): TGTGCCATCAGTGAAGATGTTAGAGGGGGCGGCTATGGCTACACCTTC.

This clonotype was seen a handful of times. V usage is TRBV20-1 and J usage is TRBJ2-1, with D maybe TRBD2 (6 bases). The V end lost 4 bases, the J end lost 9 bases, and 25 bases lay between the germline ends. Germline V lookup: CDR1 DFQATT, CDR2 SNEGSKA (reference sequence). The CDR3 sequence is 16 residues long. The CDR3 reads CSAKTSAGPRVAEQFF. CDR3 in DNA: TGCAGTGCTAAGACGAGTGCGGGACCCAGAGTCGCTGAGCAGTTCTTC.